The clone carrying this TCR beta chain has a handful of counts. This sample stems from a study of shared clonotypes between healthy human individuals. Study overall: CD4 naive and CD4 memory each took three plates per donor, while CD8 naive took two and CD8 memory one.

The repertoire was sequenced with immunoSEQ multiplex PCR; TCRdb's copy has only in-frame clones and lacks some. This table has more than 1,200,000 clones, approximately 98.5% appearing once. Per germline, CDR1 KGHSH and CDR2 LQKENI. Losses at the gene ends were 1 base for V and 5 bases for J; bases not matched to a gene: 6. The CDR3 contains 15 residues. The sample consisted of naive CD4+ T cells sorted from blood. This sample's subset: CD45RA+ positively selected. This chain joins TRBV18 and TRBJ2-3; the match to TRBD1 covers 7 bases. This clonotype was obtained from a man aged 30-40 years in good health. This CDR3 reads CASSPRDRVIDTQYF. CDR3 nucleotides: TGTGCCAGCTCACCACGCGACAGGGTTATAGATACGCAGTATTTT.